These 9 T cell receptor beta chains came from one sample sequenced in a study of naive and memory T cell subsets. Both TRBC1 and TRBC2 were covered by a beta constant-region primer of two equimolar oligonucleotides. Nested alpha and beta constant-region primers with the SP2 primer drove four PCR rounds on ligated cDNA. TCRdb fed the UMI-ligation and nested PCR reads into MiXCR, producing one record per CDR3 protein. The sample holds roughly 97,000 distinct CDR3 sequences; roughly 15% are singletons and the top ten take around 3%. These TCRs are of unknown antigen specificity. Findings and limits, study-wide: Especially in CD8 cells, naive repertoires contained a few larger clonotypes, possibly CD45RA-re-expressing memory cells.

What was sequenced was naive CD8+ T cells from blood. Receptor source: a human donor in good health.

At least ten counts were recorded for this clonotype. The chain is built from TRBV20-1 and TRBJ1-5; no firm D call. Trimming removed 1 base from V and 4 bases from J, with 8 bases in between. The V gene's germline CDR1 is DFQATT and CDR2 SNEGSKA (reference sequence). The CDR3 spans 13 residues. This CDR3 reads CSARGQPNQPQHF. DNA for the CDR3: TGCAGTGCTAGAGGCCAGCCGAATCAGCCCCAGCATTTT.

In DNA form, the CDR3 reads TGTGCCACCAGCACTGGACTAGCGGCTAATGAGCAGTTCTTC. Protein product: CATSTGLAANEQFF. This sequence joins TRBV15 and TRBJ2-1; TRBD2 agrees at 10 bases. V shed 4 bases and J 7 bases; nucleotides not matched to a gene: 4. The CDR3 contains 14 residues. Germline V gives CDR1 LNHNV, CDR2 YYDKDF (reference sequence).

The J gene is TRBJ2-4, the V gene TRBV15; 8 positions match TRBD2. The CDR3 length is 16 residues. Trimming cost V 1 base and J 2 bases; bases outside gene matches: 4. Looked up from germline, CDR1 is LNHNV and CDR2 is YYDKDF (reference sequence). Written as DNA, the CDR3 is TGTGCCACCAGCAGAGTTACTAGCGGTCCCAAAAACATTCAGTACTTC. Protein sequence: CATSRVTSGPKNIQYF.

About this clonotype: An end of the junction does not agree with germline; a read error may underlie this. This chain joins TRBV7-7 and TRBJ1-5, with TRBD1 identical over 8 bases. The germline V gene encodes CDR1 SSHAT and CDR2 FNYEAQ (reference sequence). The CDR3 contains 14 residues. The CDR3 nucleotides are TGTGCTAGCAGTTTCGACAGGGGATATCAGCCCCAGCATTTT. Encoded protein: CASSFDRGYQPQHF.

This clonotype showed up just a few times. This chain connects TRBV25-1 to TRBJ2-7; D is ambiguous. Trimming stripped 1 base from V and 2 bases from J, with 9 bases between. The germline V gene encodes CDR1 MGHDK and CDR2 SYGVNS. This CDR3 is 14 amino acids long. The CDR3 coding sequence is TGTGCCAGCAGTGAATGGCGGATCCCCTACGAGCAGTACTTC. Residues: CASSEWRIPYEQYF.

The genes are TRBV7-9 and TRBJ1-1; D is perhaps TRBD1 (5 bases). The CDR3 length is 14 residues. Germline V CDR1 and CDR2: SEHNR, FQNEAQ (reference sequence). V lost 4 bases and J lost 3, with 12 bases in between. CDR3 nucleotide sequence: TGTGCCAGCAGCTCGACAGATTATCACACTGAAGCTTTCTTT. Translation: CASSSTDYHTEAFF. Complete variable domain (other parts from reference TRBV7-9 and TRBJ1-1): DTGVSQNPRHKITKRGQNVTFRCDPISEHNRLYWYRQTLGQGPEFLTYFQNEAQLEKSRLLSDRFSAERPKGSFSTLEIQRTEQGDSAMYLCASSSTDYHTEAFFGQGTRLTVV.

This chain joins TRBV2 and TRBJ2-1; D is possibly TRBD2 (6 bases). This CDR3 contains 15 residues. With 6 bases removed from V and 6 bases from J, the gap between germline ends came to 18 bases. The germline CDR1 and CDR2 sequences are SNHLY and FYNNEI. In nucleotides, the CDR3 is TGTGCCAGCAGGCCGGGGACTGACAGTCGCAATGAGCAGTTCTTC. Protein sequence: CASRPGTDSRNEQFF. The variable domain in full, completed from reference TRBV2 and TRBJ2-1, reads EPEVTQTPSHQVTQMGQEVILRCVPISNHLYFYWYRQILGQKVEFLVSFYNNEISEKSEIFDDQFSVERPDGSNFTLKIRSTKLEDSAMYFCASRPGTDSRNEQFFGPGTRLTVL.

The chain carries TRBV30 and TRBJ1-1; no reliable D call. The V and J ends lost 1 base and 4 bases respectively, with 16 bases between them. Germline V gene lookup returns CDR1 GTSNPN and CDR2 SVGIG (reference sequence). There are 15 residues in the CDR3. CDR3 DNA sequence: TGTGCCTGGAGTGAAGGGCGAGGGTCGGCCACTGAAGCTTTCTTT. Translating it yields CAWSEGRGSATEAFF.

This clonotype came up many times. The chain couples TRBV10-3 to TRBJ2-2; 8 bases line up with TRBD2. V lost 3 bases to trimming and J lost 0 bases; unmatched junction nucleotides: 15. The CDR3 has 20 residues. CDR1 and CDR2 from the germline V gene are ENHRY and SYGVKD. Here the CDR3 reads CAISDPLDGSGDANTGELFF. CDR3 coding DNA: TGTGCCATCAGTGATCCTCTGGACGGTAGCGGGGACGCGAACACCGGGGAGCTGTTTTTT.